The next 15 T cell receptor beta chains were all read from a single sample in a study of T-cell memory formation after mild COVID-19. TCRdb reprocessed the 5' RACE reads via MiXCR and lists one record per CDR3 protein. The repertoire consists of 550,000 to 600,000 distinct CDR3 sequences, with about 22% occurring once and the leading ten covering 7.5% to 9.5%. The source material was PBMCs or a T cell subset sorted from them (not recorded which). These TCRs come from an adult woman who had mild COVID-19 (a few samples of this study predate the infection). Cell type and time point are not known.

This clonotype was seen ten or more times. The gene calls are TRBV3-1 and TRBJ1-2; no clear D gene. The CDR3 runs to 13 residues. Germline V CDR1 and CDR2: LGHDT, YNNKEL (reference sequence). Trimming removed 0 bases from V and 4 bases from J, with 6 bases in between. The CDR3 bases are TGTGCCAGCAGCCAAGATGGTCTCTATGGCTACACCTTC. It codes for CASSQDGLYGYTF.

This clonotype was found a few times. In nucleotides, the CDR3 is TGCGCCAGCAGCTTCCTATCGAGAGACACCGGGGAGCTGTTTTTT. Its protein product is CASSFLSRDTGELFF. The chain uses TRBV5-1 and TRBJ2-2; unclear D gene. The V gene's germline CDR1 is SGHRS and CDR2 YFSETQ. This CDR3 has 15 amino acids. Trimming shortened V by 2 bases and J by 3 bases, and 11 bases separated the two germline ends.

The chain has TRBV13 and TRBJ1-2; possibly TRBD1 for D (5 bases). The germline gives CDR1 PRHDT, CDR2 FYEKMQ (reference sequence). Trimming removed 5 bases at V and 5 bases at J, with 9 bases between. The CDR3 length is 12 residues. CDR3 protein: CASSRGGYGYTF. CDR3 nucleotides: TGTGCCAGCAGCCGGGGGGGGTATGGCTACACCTTC.

This clonotype was seen at least ten times. The J gene is TRBJ2-5, the V gene TRBV30; possibly TRBD2 for D (5 bases). The CDR3 runs to 15 residues. V lost 1 base and J lost 0, with 12 bases in between. CDR1 is GTSNPN and CDR2 is SVGIG in the germline V gene (reference sequence). CDR3 sequence reads: CAWSGDYTYQETQYF. In DNA, the CDR3 is TGTGCCTGGAGTGGCGACTACACCTACCAAGAGACCCAGTACTTC.

This clonotype has a handful of counts. The chain is built from TRBV5-1 and TRBJ2-1; TRBD2 matches at 10 bases. V shed 0 bases, J shed 10 bases, and the junction held 4 bases outside the gene matches. CDR1 SGHRS and CDR2 YFSETQ come from the germline V gene. The length of the CDR3 is 14 residues. This CDR3 is CASSLATSGEEQFF. The CDR3 region has the DNA TGCGCCAGCAGCTTGGCAACTAGCGGGGAAGAGCAGTTCTTC.

This clonotype was observed a handful of times. The genes are TRBV12-3 or TRBV12-4 and TRBJ2-1; 14 nucleotides align to TRBD2. The CDR3 has 19 amino acids. V gave up 6 bases and J gave up 5 bases; unmatched junction bases: 15. The CDR3 sequence is CASSPPGTSGSWGDNEQFF. CDR3 DNA: TGTGCCAGCAGCCCTCCGGGGACTAGCGGGAGCTGGGGGGACAATGAGCAGTTCTTC.

A few counts support this clonotype. J is TRBJ1-5 and V is TRBV11-2, with D tentatively TRBD1 (6 bases). The CDR3 consists of 14 residues. V shed 2 bases and J shed 5 bases, with 10 bases lying between them. Germline V gene sequence: CDR1 SGHAT, CDR2 FQNNGV. Here the CDR3 reads CASSLYAGDQPQHF. The CDR3 nucleotides are TGTGCCAGCAGCTTATACGCAGGGGATCAGCCCCAGCATTTT.

The chain couples TRBV2 to TRBJ2-2, with 7 bases that match TRBD1. This CDR3 comprises 15 residues. Germline CDR1 SNHLY, CDR2 FYNNEI. The ends lost 7 bases at V and 0 bases at J; junction bases unmatched: 5. CDR3 region: CASTPGTANTGELFF. The CDR3 nucleotides read TGTGCCAGCACCCCCGGGACAGCGAACACCGGGGAGCTGTTTTTT. The whole variable domain, filled in from reference TRBV2 and TRBJ2-2, reads EPEVTQTPSHQVTQMGQEVILRCVPISNHLYFYWYRQILGQKVEFLVSFYNNEISEKSEIFDDQFSVERPDGSNFTLKIRSTKLEDSAMYFCASTPGTANTGELFFGEGSRLTVL.

The rearrangement links TRBV2 to TRBJ2-1; 7 bases fit TRBD1. V lost 10 bases and J lost 3; bases outside the gene matches: 6. Germline V CDR1 and CDR2: SNHLY, FYNNEI. The CDR3 has 13 residues. The CDR3 here is CATGQVYYNEQFF. The CDR3 DNA sequence: TGTGCCACCGGACAGGTATACTACAATGAGCAGTTCTTC. Drawing the rest from reference TRBV2 and TRBJ2-1, the complete variable domain is EPEVTQTPSHQVTQMGQEVILRCVPISNHLYFYWYRQILGQKVEFLVSFYNNEISEKSEIFDDQFSVERPDGSNFTLKIRSTKLEDSAMYFCATGQVYYNEQFFGPGTRLTVL.

The chain links TRBV9 to TRBJ2-7; 15 bases map to TRBD2. The CDR3 spans 16 residues. The junction had 4 bases not matched to a gene; V was cut back by 4 bases and J by 2 bases. In germline, CDR1 is SGDLS, CDR2 YYNGEE. The CDR3 sequence is CASSHGLAGGTYEQYF. CDR3 DNA sequence: TGTGCCAGCAGCCATGGACTAGCGGGGGGGACCTACGAGCAGTACTTC.

This clonotype was picked up a small number of times. The V and J genes are TRBV6-2 or TRBV6-3 and TRBJ1-1; tentatively, D is TRBD1 (5 bases). V lost 5 bases and J 0 bases, leaving 10 bases between the germline ends. The CDR3 runs to 14 residues. Germline lookup yields CDR1 MNHEY and CDR2 SVGEGT. The CDR3 nucleotides are TGTGCCAGCAGTCCACAGGAACTGAACACTGAAGCTTTCTTT. As protein: CASSPQELNTEAFF.

This clonotype was picked up a small number of times. V is TRBV12-3 or TRBV12-4 and J is TRBJ2-7; TRBD1 aligns across 8 bases. The CDR3 length is 14 residues. Trimming took 5 bases from V and 4 from J; bases not matched to a gene: 7. The CDR3 is CASSMRDRGYEQYF. CDR3 nucleotide sequence: TGTGCCAGCAGTATGCGCGACAGGGGATACGAGCAGTACTTC.

This clonotype was detected only a few times. The chain is built from TRBV10-3 and TRBJ2-1; 9 bases align to TRBD2. The CDR3 length is 16 residues. Trimming at V came to 4 bases and at J to 1 base, leaving 5 bases not matched to a gene. The germline V gene has CDR1 ENHRY and CDR2 SYGVKD. CDR3 protein: CAISGSSGVSYNEQFF. DNA for the CDR3: TGTGCCATCAGTGGGTCTAGCGGGGTATCCTACAATGAGCAGTTCTTC.

V usage is TRBV10-3 and J usage is TRBJ2-7; D gene uncertain. CDR3 length: 13 residues. Germline-derived CDR1 and CDR2 are ENHRY and SYGVKD. V lost 6 bases and J 5 bases, leaving 14 bases between the germline ends. CDR3 sequence: CAISPEVGDEQYF. DNA for the CDR3: TGTGCCATCAGCCCCGAAGTGGGTGACGAGCAGTACTTC.

This clonotype occurred many times. The J gene is TRBJ2-5, the V gene TRBV24-1; TRBD1 matches at 8 bases. The CDR3 covers 16 residues. Trimming cost V 3 bases and J 5 bases; bases outside gene matches: 10. CDR1 and CDR2 from the germline V gene are KGHDR and SFDVKD. CDR3 in DNA: TGTGCCACCAGTGATCGCGGCAGGGGGCGCGAGGAGACCCAGTACTTC. Residues: CATSDRGRGREETQYF.